Detailed here is one TCR beta chain. This specimen comes from a study of cytomegalovirus exposure and HLA in healthy donors. The data were produced by immunoSEQ multiplex PCR, yet TCRdb's version contains in-frame clones alone and is incomplete. Of some 270,000 clones detected, approximately 86% appear once; the ten largest clones hold roughly 1%. Sequences were obtained from PBMCs. This sequence originates from a young woman in good health and CMV-seronegative.

The CDR3 is CASSETPLPLDTEAFF. CDR3 DNA: TGTGCCAGCAGCGAGACTCCCCTTCCCCTGGACACTGAAGCTTTCTTT. V usage is TRBV9 and J usage is TRBJ1-1; D call uncertain. The germline gives CDR1 SGDLS, CDR2 YYNGEE. The V end was cut by 3 bases, the J end by 3 bases, with 18 bases between. The CDR3 is made up of 16 amino acids.